This TCR beta chain emerged from a study of T cell responses to AZD1222 COVID-19 vaccine. Findings of the study overall: Repertoires were obtained solely post-peak T cell response. Baseline seropositivity occurred in only 5 to 7 AZD1222 recipients. Spike was spanned by vaccine-associated CD4 TCRs, with dominance at 160-218 and 743-854. In a largely white British group with more females than males, clonal diversity was possibly underestimated.

Sequencing used immunoSEQ multiplex PCR; TCRdb keeps in-frame clones, though not all of them. The sample includes around 130,000 clones, approximately 94% of them seen just once. About this clone itself: Antigen: not known.

The CDR3 runs to 14 residues. J gave up 4 bases and V 0 bases, and 2 bases lay outside the gene matches. CDR1 is SGHTA and CDR2 is FQGNSA in the germline V gene. This TCR came from an adult in good health. This material consisted of peripheral blood, taken on day 0 of AZD1222 vaccination. The chain links TRBV7-2 to TRBJ1-2; 7 bases align to TRBD1. CDR3 in DNA: TGTGCCAGCAGCTTAGCCAGGGGGACCTATGGCTACACCTTC. Translated, it gives CASSLARGTYGYTF. The whole variable domain, remainder taken from reference TRBV7-2 and TRBJ1-2, is GAGVSQSPSNKVTEKGKDVELRCDPISGHTALYWYRQSLGQGLEFLIYFQGNSAPDKSGLPSDRFSAERTGGSVSTLTIQRTQQEDSAVYLCASSLARGTYGYTFGSGTRLTVV.